Each of the 30 T cell receptor beta chains below was sequenced from the same sample in a study of T cells in Graves' hyperthyroidism and ophthalmopathy. Amplification of TCR beta CDR3 regions was performed using RNA transcripts as template. Initially, a first-round RT-PCR of the TCR CDR3 employed the HTBI primer set. MiXCR, run by TCRdb on the multiplex PCR reads, gives a single entry per CDR3 protein. Found here are around 400,000 distinct CDR3 sequences, around 16% of them singletons; the top ten hold 25% to 35%. Sequencing was done on a sample of blood. These TCRs come from a woman in her late teens or twenties with Graves' hyperthyroidism that later progressed to Graves' ophthalmopathy.

This clonotype has a handful of counts. This chain connects TRBV4-2 to TRBJ2-1; no clear D gene. This CDR3 spans 14 amino acids. Germline loops: CDR1 LGHNA, CDR2 YNFKEQ. Between the trimmed V and J ends, which lost 6 bases and 7 bases, there was a span of 16 bases. In DNA, the CDR3 is TGTGCCAGCAGTACATTGGCCAGCCTGAATGAGCAGTTCTTC. It specifies CASSTLASLNEQFF.

This clonotype was found a few times. The chain links TRBV28 to TRBJ1-5, with 8 bases fitting TRBD1. The germline CDR1 and CDR2 sequences are MDHEN and SYDVKM. V lost 4 bases and J lost 2; bases outside the gene matches: 7. This CDR3 is built from 16 residues. CDR3 sequence reads: CASSSRQGIGNQPQHF. Written as DNA, the CDR3 is TGTGCCAGCAGTTCCCGACAGGGGATAGGCAATCAGCCCCAGCATTTT.

This clonotype was recorded many times. The chain uses TRBV4-2 and TRBJ2-3, with 8 bases aligning to TRBD1. CDR1 LGHNA and CDR2 YNFKEQ come from the germline V gene. J gave up 0 bases and V 3 bases, and 2 bases lay outside the gene matches. CDR3 length equals 15 residues. CDR3 nucleotides: TGTGCCAGCAGCCATGGACAGGGAAGCACAGATACGCAGTATTTT. Translated: CASSHGQGSTDTQYF.

This clonotype was observed a handful of times. The V gene is TRBV20-1, the J gene TRBJ2-1; D call uncertain. V lost 6 bases to trimming and J lost 3 bases, with 12 bases between them. The CDR3 has 13 amino acids. Germline CDR1 reads DFQATT; CDR2 reads SNEGSKA (reference sequence). CDR3 residues: CSARSSYYNEQFF. The CDR3 coding sequence is TGCAGTGCCAGAAGCTCGTACTACAATGAGCAGTTCTTC.

This clonotype was recorded at least ten times. J is TRBJ2-1 and V is TRBV2, with 8 bases fitting TRBD2. The germline CDR1 and CDR2 sequences are SNHLY and FYNNEI. V lost 6 bases, J lost 7 bases, and 5 bases stayed unmatched. CDR3 length equals 13 residues. The CDR3 reads CASRTGGRNEQFF. CDR3 sequence (DNA): TGTGCCAGCAGGACGGGAGGGCGGAATGAGCAGTTCTTC. Combining the CDR3 with reference TRBV2 and TRBJ2-1 gives the whole variable domain EPEVTQTPSHQVTQMGQEVILRCVPISNHLYFYWYRQILGQKVEFLVSFYNNEISEKSEIFDDQFSVERPDGSNFTLKIRSTKLEDSAMYFCASRTGGRNEQFFGPGTRLTVL.

This clonotype has at least ten counts. V is TRBV2 and J is TRBJ1-5, with 7 positions matching TRBD1. CDR3 length: 13 amino acids. Germline V gene sequence: CDR1 SNHLY, CDR2 FYNNEI. The V segment lost 8 bases and the J segment 3 bases; nucleotides outside the gene matches: 4. CDR3 bases: TGTGCCAGCGGGGGACAGACCAATCAGCCCCAGCATTTT. It translates to CASGGQTNQPQHF.

In its sample, this clonotype was seen many times. The chain recombines TRBV28 with TRBJ2-7; D is perhaps TRBD1 (5 bases). Looked up from germline, CDR1 is MDHEN and CDR2 is SYDVKM. With 6 bases removed from V and 2 bases from J, the gap between germline ends came to 8 bases. This CDR3 has 12 amino acids. The DNA of the CDR3 is TGTGCCAGCAGGGACACCACCTACGAGCAGTACTTC. Its protein is CASRDTTYEQYF.

This clonotype appeared many times. This rearrangement joins TRBV7-8 to TRBJ2-7; no definite D call. The CDR3 covers 14 residues. V dropped 1 base and J dropped 0 bases, with 7 bases sitting between them. The germline V gene has CDR1 SGHVS and CDR2 FQNEAQ. CDR3 protein: CASSLVRSSYEQYF. The CDR3 bases are TGTGCCAGCAGCTTAGTGCGGTCCTCCTACGAGCAGTACTTC.

The chain carries TRBV6-1 and TRBJ2-3, with 8 bases identical to TRBD2. The V segment lost 10 bases and the J segment 3 bases; nucleotides outside the gene matches: 9. This CDR3 comprises 14 residues. Per germline, CDR1 MNHNS and CDR2 SASEGT. In DNA, the CDR3 is TGTGCCATCGGAGAAGCGGGAGCAACAGATACGCAGTATTTT. It is translated as CAIGEAGATDTQYF.

This clonotype showed up many times. The chain carries TRBV11-2 and TRBJ2-3; possible D gene TRBD2, 6 bases. CDR1 is SGHAT and CDR2 is FQNNGV in the germline V gene. V was shortened by 5 bases and J by 4 bases, with 19 bases between the two germline ends. The CDR3 loop spans 16 amino acids. This CDR3 reads CASSLLSGGVADTQYF. The CDR3 nucleotides read TGTGCCAGCAGCCTCCTAAGCGGAGGGGTGGCAGATACGCAGTATTTT.

The chain links TRBV19 to TRBJ2-1; 13 bases are a match to TRBD2. V trimming: 5 bases; J trimming: 8 bases; junction bases outside the gene matches: 9. The CDR3 length is 16 residues. Germline CDR1 and CDR2: LNHDA and SQIVND (reference sequence). CDR3 region: CASSGRTSGSIHEQFF. DNA of the CDR3: TGTGCCAGTAGTGGGCGGACTAGCGGGAGCATCCATGAGCAGTTCTTC. The entire variable domain, with the rest obtained from reference TRBV19 and TRBJ2-1, is as follows: DGGITQSPKYLFRKEGQNVTLSCEQNLNHDAMYWYRQDPGQGLRLIYYSQIVNDFQKGDIAEGYSVSREKKESFPLTVTSAQKNPTAFYLCASSGRTSGSIHEQFFGPGTRLTVL.

This clonotype was seen repeatedly, ten times or more. The chain employs TRBV20-1 and TRBJ2-1; TRBD1 aligns across 10 bases. The germline gives CDR1 DFQATT, CDR2 SNEGSKA (reference sequence). The CDR3 runs 13 residues. The V and J ends lost 6 bases and 8 bases, in that order; junction bases with no gene match: 7. This CDR3 reads CSARTGGRDEQFF. The DNA of the CDR3 is TGCAGTGCGCGGACAGGGGGTAGGGATGAGCAGTTCTTC.

This clonotype was picked up a small number of times. The CDR3 nucleotides are TGTGCCAGCAGTTTAATCCGGGAGGGACAGGCACCGATTCAGTACTTC. Translated: CASSLIREGQAPIQYF. The chain employs TRBV27 and TRBJ2-4; D possibly matches TRBD1 or TRBD2 (8 bases each). Trimming removed 2 bases at V and 10 bases at J, with 21 bases between. Germline V gene sequence: CDR1 MNHEY, CDR2 SMNVEV (reference sequence). The CDR3 loop spans 16 amino acids.

The V and J genes are TRBV6-1 and TRBJ2-7; 10 bases fit TRBD2. Losses at the gene ends were 5 bases for V and 3 bases for J; bases not matched to a gene: 7. The CDR3 totals 15 residues. CDR1 is MNHNS, CDR2 SASEGT, per germline. CDR3 nucleotides: TGTGCCAGCAGTTTTGGACTAGCGGTTGACTACGAGCAGTACTTC. It encodes CASSFGLAVDYEQYF.

The table lists this clonotype with a few counts. This sequence joins TRBV20-1 and TRBJ1-5; tentative D call: TRBD1 (5 bases). The CDR3 loop spans 14 amino acids. Germline V gives CDR1 DFQATT, CDR2 SNEGSKA (reference sequence). The V end lost 1 base, the J end lost 8 bases, and 15 bases lay between the germline ends. This CDR3 reads CSARGPGDVEPQHF. CDR3 bases: TGCAGTGCTAGAGGGCCCGGGGACGTTGAGCCCCAGCATTTT.

This clonotype was counted ten times or more. V usage is TRBV12-3 or TRBV12-4 and J usage is TRBJ2-7; D gene uncertain. Trimming stripped 5 bases from V and 2 bases from J, with 10 bases between. The CDR3 totals 13 residues. The DNA for the CDR3 is TGTGCCAGCAGTGACGACTGGGCCTACGAGCAGTACTTC. Translation: CASSDDWAYEQYF.

This clonotype was counted at least ten times. J is TRBJ2-3 and V is TRBV7-9, with D perhaps matching TRBD1 (6 bases). CDR1 and CDR2 (germline): SEHNR, FQNEAQ (reference sequence). CDR3 length: 17 residues. Trimming removed 4 bases from V and 4 bases from J, with 21 bases in between. CDR3 protein: CASSSLPGHPHPDTQYF. The CDR3 DNA is TGTGCCAGCAGCTCTTTACCGGGACACCCCCATCCAGATACGCAGTATTTT. The full variable domain, its missing parts supplied by reference TRBV7-9 and TRBJ2-3, is DTGVSQNPRHKITKRGQNVTFRCDPISEHNRLYWYRQTLGQGPEFLTYFQNEAQLEKSRLLSDRFSAERPKGSFSTLEIQRTEQGDSAMYLCASSSLPGHPHPDTQYFGPGTRLTVL.

The chain links TRBV7-9 to TRBJ2-1; possible D gene TRBD1, 5 bases. The length of the CDR3 is 13 residues. Trimming stripped 6 bases from V and 6 bases from J, with 12 bases between. Germline assignment: CDR1 SEHNR and CDR2 FQNEAQ (reference sequence). The CDR3 loop is CASRTETINEQFF. The DNA for the CDR3 is TGTGCCAGCAGGACAGAAACCATCAATGAGCAGTTCTTC.

With respect to this clonotype: At one boundary the junction diverges from the germline segment, which might be a read error. The chain is built from TRBV9 and TRBJ2-3; 12 positions agree with TRBD2. This CDR3 is 17 amino acids long. Germline loops: CDR1 SGDLS, CDR2 YYNGEE. DNA for the CDR3: TGTGCCAGCAGCGCTACACCTAGCGGGAGGGTCACAGATATGCAGTATTTT. Amino acid sequence: CASSATPSGRVTDMQYF.

The chain recombines TRBV30 with TRBJ1-3; D gene ambiguous. Germline V gene lookup returns CDR1 GTSNPN and CDR2 SVGIG (reference sequence). V lost 2 bases and J lost 0, with 14 bases in between. The CDR3 sequence is 16 residues long. CDR3 nucleotides: TGTGCCTGGAGTTCCCCAGTGGGAGACTCTGGAAACACCATATATTTT. Translated: CAWSSPVGDSGNTIYF.

This clonotype appeared many times. This chain connects TRBV10-3 to TRBJ2-7; the D is unclear. V gave up 0 bases and J gave up 0 bases, with 9 bases separating them. This CDR3 has 15 amino acids. Germline lookup yields CDR1 ENHRY and CDR2 SYGVKD. The CDR3 DNA reads TGTGCCATCAGTGAGTCGGGCAGGAGCTCCTACGAGCAGTACTTC. It yields the protein CAISESGRSSYEQYF.

The rearrangement joins TRBV27 to TRBJ1-4, with 10 bases lining up with TRBD1. Germline V gene data show CDR1 as MNHEY and CDR2 as SMNVEV (reference sequence). The junction had 2 bases not matched to a gene; V was cut back by 5 bases and J by 8 bases. The CDR3 covers 13 residues. The CDR3 spells CASSVGQGEKLFF. CDR3 DNA sequence: TGTGCCAGCAGTGTGGGACAGGGGGAAAAACTGTTTTTT.

The DNA for the CDR3 is TGTGCCTGTAGGACAGGGTCCAAAAAACTGTTTTTT. The encoded protein is CACRTGSKKLFF. This chain joins TRBV30 and TRBJ1-4; 8 nucleotides align to TRBD1. The germline V gene has CDR1 GTSNPN and CDR2 SVGIG (reference sequence). The CDR3 is 12 residues long. V trimming: 6 bases; J trimming: 9 bases; junction bases outside the gene matches: 6. The variable domain in full, completed from reference TRBV30 and TRBJ1-4, reads SQTIHQWPATLVQPVGSPLSLECTVEGTSNPNLYWYRQAAGRGLQLLFYSVGIGQISSEVPQNLSASRPQDRQFILSSKKLLLSDSGFYLCACRTGSKKLFFGSGTQLSVL.

The V and J genes are TRBV18 and TRBJ2-3, with D possibly being TRBD1 (5 bases). The CDR3 runs 20 residues. V was cut by 2 bases and J by 0 bases, with 24 bases left in between. Germline lookup yields CDR1 KGHSH and CDR2 LQKENI. CDR3 residues: CASSPWLQASPSSSTDTQYF. The CDR3 region has the DNA TGTGCCAGCTCACCATGGTTACAGGCTTCTCCGTCCTCTAGCACAGATACGCAGTATTTT.

This clonotype was seen repeatedly, ten times or more. CDR3 sequence (DNA): TGTGCCAGCAGTCAAGGAGGGCAGCCCCAGCATTTT. Its protein product is CASSQGGQPQHF. The chain uses TRBV28 and TRBJ1-5; D is undetermined. The CDR3 sequence is 12 residues long. Trimming shortened V by 5 bases and J by 7 bases, and 9 bases separated the two germline ends. Germline loops: CDR1 MDHEN, CDR2 SYDVKM.

This clonotype showed up many times. V usage is TRBV18 and J usage is TRBJ2-1; TRBD2 agrees at 10 bases. Germline loops: CDR1 KGHSH, CDR2 LQKENI. The CDR3 loop spans 15 amino acids. With 0 bases clipped from V and 9 bases from J, the junction kept 5 bases outside the gene matches. CDR3 coding DNA: TGTGCCAGCTCACCACCGTCGCAGCGGGAGGGTGAGCAGTTCTTC. This codes for CASSPPSQREGEQFF. Drawing the rest from reference TRBV18 and TRBJ2-1, the complete variable domain is NAGVMQNPRHLVRRRGQEARLRCSPMKGHSHVYWYRQLPEEGLKFMVYLQKENIIDESGMPKERFSAEFPKEGPSILRIQQVVRGDSAAYFCASSPPSQREGEQFFGPGTRLTVL.

This chain uses TRBV4-2 with TRBJ2-2; D gene unclear. The CDR3 totals 17 residues. V lost 2 bases to trimming and J lost 0 bases, with 13 bases between them. Germline V gene lookup returns CDR1 LGHNA and CDR2 YNFKEQ. The CDR3 is CASSQLPPGSNTGELFF. The CDR3 DNA reads as TGTGCCAGCAGCCAACTCCCCCCCGGATCGAACACCGGGGAGCTGTTTTTT.

This clonotype was observed at least ten times. V gene TRBV3-1 combines with J gene TRBJ1-6; a weak D match, TRBD1 (6 bases). CDR1 and CDR2 (germline): LGHDT, YNNKEL (reference sequence). The CDR3 sequence is 16 residues long. V was pared by 1 base and J by 7 bases, with 14 bases between. The CDR3 region is CASSQGSGAKNSPLHF. CDR3 nucleotides: TGTGCCAGCAGCCAAGGATCAGGGGCTAAGAATTCACCCCTCCACTTT.

The table lists this clonotype with many counts. This chain links TRBV10-3 with TRBJ2-7, with D tentatively TRBD1 (5 bases). The CDR3 sequence is 11 residues long. Germline V gene data show CDR1 as ENHRY and CDR2 as SYGVKD. The V end lost 6 bases, the J end lost 5 bases, and 8 bases lay between the germline ends. CDR3 coding DNA: TGTGCCATCAGCACACAGGACGAGCAGTACTTC. This translates into CAISTQDEQYF.

This clonotype has a count of ten or more. The chain combines TRBV27 with TRBJ2-3, with unresolved D. The germline gives CDR1 MNHEY, CDR2 SMNVEV (reference sequence). V was pared by 2 bases and J by 0 bases, with 9 bases between. This CDR3 spans 15 amino acids. The CDR3 DNA is TGTGCCAGCAGTTTAAAAGCTGCTAGCACAGATACGCAGTATTTT. It yields the protein CASSLKAASTDTQYF.